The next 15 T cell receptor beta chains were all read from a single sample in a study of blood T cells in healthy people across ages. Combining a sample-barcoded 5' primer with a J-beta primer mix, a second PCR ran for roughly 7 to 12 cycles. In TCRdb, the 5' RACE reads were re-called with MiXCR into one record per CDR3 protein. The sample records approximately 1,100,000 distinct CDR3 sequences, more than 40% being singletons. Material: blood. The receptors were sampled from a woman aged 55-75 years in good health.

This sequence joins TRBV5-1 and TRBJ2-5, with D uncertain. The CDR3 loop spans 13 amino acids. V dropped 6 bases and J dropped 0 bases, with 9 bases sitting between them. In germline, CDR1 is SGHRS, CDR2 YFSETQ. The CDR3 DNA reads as TGCGCCAGCATCCGGACGGACCAAGAGACCCAGTACTTC. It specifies CASIRTDQETQYF.

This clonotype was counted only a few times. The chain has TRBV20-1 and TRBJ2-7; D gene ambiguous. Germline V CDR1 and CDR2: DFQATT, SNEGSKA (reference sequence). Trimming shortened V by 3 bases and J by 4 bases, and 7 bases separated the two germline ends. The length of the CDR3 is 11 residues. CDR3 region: CSARKNYEQYF. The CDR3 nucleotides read TGCAGTGCTAGGAAAAATTACGAGCAGTACTTC.

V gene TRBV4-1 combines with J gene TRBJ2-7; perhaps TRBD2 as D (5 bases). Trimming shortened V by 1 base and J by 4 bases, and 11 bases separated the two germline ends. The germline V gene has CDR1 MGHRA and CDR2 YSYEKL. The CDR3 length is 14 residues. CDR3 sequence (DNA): TGCGCCAGCAGCCAAGGGAGTAGCGAGTACGAGCAGTACTTC. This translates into CASSQGSSEYEQYF.

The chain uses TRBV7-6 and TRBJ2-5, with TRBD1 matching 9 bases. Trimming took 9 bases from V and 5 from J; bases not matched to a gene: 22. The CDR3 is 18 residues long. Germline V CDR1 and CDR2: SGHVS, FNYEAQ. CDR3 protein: CASAFSIGTGMIWETQYF. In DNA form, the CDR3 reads TGTGCCAGTGCTTTTAGCATTGGGACAGGGATGATTTGGGAGACCCAGTACTTC.

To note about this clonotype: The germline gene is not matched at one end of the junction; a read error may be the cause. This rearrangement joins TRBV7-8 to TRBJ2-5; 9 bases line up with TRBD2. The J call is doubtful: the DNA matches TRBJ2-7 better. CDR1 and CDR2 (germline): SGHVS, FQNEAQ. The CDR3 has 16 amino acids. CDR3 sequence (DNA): TGTGTCAGCAGCTTAGTGCCGGCGGGAGGGGGCTACGAGCAGTACTTC. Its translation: CVSSLVPAGGGYEQYF.

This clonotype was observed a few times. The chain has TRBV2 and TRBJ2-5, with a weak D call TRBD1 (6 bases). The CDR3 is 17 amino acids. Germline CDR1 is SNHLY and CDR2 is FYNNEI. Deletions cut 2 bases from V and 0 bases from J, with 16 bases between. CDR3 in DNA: TGTGCCAGCAGTGAAAAGAAAGGGACAATGTACCAAGAGACCCAGTACTTC. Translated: CASSEKKGTMYQETQYF.

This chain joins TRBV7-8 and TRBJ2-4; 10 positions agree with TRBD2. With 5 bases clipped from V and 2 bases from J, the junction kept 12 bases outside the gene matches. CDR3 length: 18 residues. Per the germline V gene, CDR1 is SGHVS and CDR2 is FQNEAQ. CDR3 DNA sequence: TGTGCCAGCAGCCCGGCTAGCGGGAGATTACTTTCCAAAAACATTCAGTACTTC. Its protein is CASSPASGRLLSKNIQYF. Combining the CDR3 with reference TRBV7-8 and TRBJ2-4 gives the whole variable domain GAGVSQSPRYKVAKRGQDVALRCDPISGHVSLFWYQQALGQGPEFLTYFQNEAQLDKSGLPSDRFFAERPEGSVSTLKIQRTQQEDSAVYLCASSPASGRLLSKNIQYFGAGTRLSVL.

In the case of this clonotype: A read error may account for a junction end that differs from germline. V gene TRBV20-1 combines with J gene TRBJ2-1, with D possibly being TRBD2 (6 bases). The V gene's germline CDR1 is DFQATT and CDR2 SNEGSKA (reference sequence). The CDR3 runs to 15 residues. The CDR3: CSAPGLYSSYDEQFF. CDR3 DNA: TGCAGTGCTCCGGGACTCTATAGCTCCTACGATGAGCAGTTCTTC.

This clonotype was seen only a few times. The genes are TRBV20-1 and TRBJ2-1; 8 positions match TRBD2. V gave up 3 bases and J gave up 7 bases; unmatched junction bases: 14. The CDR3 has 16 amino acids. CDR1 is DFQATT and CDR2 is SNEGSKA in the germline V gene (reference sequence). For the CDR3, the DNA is TGCAGTGCTAGTGGAGGAAGCGGGAGCCCCGGAAATGAGCAGTTCTTC. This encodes CSASGGSGSPGNEQFF.

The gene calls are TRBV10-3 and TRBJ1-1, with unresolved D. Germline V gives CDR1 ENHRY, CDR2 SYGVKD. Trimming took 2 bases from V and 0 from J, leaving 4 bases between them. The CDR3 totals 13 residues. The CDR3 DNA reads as TGTGCCATCAGTGAGGACGTGAACACTGAAGCTTTCTTT. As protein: CAISEDVNTEAFF.

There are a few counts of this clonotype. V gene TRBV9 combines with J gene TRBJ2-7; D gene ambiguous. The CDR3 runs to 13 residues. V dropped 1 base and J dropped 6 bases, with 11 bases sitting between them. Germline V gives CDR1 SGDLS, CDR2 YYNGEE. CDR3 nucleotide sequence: TGTGCCAGCAGCGTAAAATCAGGTCGCGAGCAGTACTTC. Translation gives CASSVKSGREQYF.

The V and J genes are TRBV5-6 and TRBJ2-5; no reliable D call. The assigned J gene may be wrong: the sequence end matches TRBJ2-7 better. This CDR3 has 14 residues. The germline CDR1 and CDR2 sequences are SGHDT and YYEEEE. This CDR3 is CASSSVRTVYEQYF. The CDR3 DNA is TGTGCCAGCAGCTCGGTGCGAACGGTCTACGAGCAGTACTTC.

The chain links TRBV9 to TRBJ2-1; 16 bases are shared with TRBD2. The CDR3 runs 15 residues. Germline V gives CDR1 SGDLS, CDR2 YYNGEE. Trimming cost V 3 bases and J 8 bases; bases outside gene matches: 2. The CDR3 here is CASSAGLAGGDEQFF. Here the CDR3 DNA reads TGTGCCAGCAGCGCGGGACTAGCGGGAGGGGATGAGCAGTTCTTC. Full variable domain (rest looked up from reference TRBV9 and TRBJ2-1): DSGVTQTPKHLITATGQRVTLRCSPRSGDLSVYWYQQSLDQGLQFLIQYYNGEERAKGNILERFSAQQFPDLHSELNLSSLELGDSALYFCASSAGLAGGDEQFFGPGTRLTVL.

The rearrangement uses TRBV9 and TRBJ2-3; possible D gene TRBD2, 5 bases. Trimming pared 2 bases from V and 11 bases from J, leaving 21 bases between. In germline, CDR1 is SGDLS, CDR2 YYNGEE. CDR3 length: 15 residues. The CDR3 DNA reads TGTGCCAGCAGCGTTCCCGGCCTAGTCGGTCGGGGGCAGTATTTT. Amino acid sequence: CASSVPGLVGRGQYF.

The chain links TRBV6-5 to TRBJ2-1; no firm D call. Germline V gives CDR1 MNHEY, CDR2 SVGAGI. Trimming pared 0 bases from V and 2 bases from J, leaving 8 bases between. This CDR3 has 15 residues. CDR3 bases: TGTGCCAGCAGTTACTCGGGCCCGCCCTACAATGAGCAGTTCTTC. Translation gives CASSYSGPPYNEQFF.